This TCR beta chain was observed in a study of cytomegalovirus exposure and HLA in healthy donors. Broader study findings: Researchers counted about 150 TCR beta chains as cytomegalovirus-associated.

Use of 60 Vbeta and 13 Jbeta primers characterized the PCR. Sequenced by immunoSEQ multiplex PCR; TCRdb stores in-frame clones only, minus some. The data contain fewer than 250,000 clones, roughly four fifths of them singletons. This CDR3 spans 14 amino acids. V lost 0 bases, J lost 0 bases, and 5 bases lay in between. Germline lookup yields CDR1 LNHDA and CDR2 SQIVND (reference sequence). About this clone: The target antigen is unknown.

Sequencing was performed on PBMCs. This chain links TRBV19 with TRBJ1-2; D is uncertain. The TCR was taken from a woman aged 25-40 years in good health and CMV-seropositive. The CDR3 region is CASSIDGANYGYTF. The CDR3 DNA reads as TGTGCCAGTAGTATAGATGGAGCTAACTATGGCTACACCTTC.